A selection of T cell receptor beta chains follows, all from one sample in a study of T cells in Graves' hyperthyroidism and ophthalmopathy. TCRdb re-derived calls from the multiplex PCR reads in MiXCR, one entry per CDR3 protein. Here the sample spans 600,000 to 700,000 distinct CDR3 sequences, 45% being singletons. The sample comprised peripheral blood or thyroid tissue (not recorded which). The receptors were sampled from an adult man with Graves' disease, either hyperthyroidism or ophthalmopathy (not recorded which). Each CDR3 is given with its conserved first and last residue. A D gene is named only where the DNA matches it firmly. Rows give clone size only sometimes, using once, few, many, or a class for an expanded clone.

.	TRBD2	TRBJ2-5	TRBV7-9	TGTGCCAGCAGCCCCAGGACTAGCGGGGGGCGAGAGACCCAGTACTTC	CASSPRTSGGRETQYF
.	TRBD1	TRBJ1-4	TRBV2	TGTGCCAGCAGCGCCGCCGGGACAGTGGATGAAAAACTGTTTTTT	CASSAAGTVDEKLFF
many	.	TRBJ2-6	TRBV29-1	TGCAGCGTTGAATCCGGCTCTGGGGCCAACGTCCTGACTTTC	CSVESGSGANVLTF
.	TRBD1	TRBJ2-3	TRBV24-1	TGTGCCACCAGTGATTCGGACAGGTCGCGGGTTATCGGAGATACGCAGTATTTT	CATSDSDRSRVIGDTQYF
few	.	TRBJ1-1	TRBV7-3	TGTGCCAGTAGTATGGCGGGTAGGAACACTGAAGCTTTCTTT	CASSMAGRNTEAFF
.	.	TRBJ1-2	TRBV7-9	TGTGCCAGCAGCCCCTGGGGCGTAGGCTACACCTTC	CASSPWGVGYTF
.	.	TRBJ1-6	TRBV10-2	TGCGCCAGCAGTGAGAAGCGTTCCCTCCACTTT	CASSEKRSLHF
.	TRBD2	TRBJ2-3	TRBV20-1	TGCAGTGCACAAGGAGAGAGCGGGAGGGCCAGAGGCACAGATACGCAGTATTTT	CSAQGESGRARGTDTQYF
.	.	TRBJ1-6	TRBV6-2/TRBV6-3	TGTGCCAGCGGAATTACCTCCACGGGCAGGTATAATTCACCCCCCCACTTT	CASGITSTGRYNSPPHF
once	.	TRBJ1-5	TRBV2	TGTGCCAGCTTATTGGACCCCAATCAGCCCCAGCATTTT	CASLLDPNQPQHF
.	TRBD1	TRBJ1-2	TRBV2	TGTGCCAGCAGACTTACAGGGGGCACTAACTATGGCTACACCTTC	CASRLTGGTNYGYTF
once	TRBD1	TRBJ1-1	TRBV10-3	TGTGCCAGCACCTCACGAGGGGGCAGGGGCACTGAAGCTTTCTTT	CASTSRGGRGTEAFF
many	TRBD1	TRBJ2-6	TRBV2	TGTGCCAGCAGTGAAACACGGGACAGCTCTGGGGCCAACGTCCTGACTTTC	CASSETRDSSGANVLTF
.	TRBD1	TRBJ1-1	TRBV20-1	TGCAGTGCTAGAGATGGACGGACAGGGCTCACTGAAGCTTTCTTT	CSARDGRTGLTEAFF
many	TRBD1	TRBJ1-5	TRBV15	TGTGCCACCGACCCCGGACAGGGGGCCAGGCCCCAGCATTTT	CATDPGQGARPQHF
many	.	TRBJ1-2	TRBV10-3	TGTGCCATCAAAAGGGACACCCCTAACTATGGCTACACCTTC	CAIKRDTPNYGYTF
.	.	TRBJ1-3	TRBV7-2	TGTGCCAGCAGCCCCACGGGACCCGCTCCGGGAAACACCATATATTTT	CASSPTGPAPGNTIYF
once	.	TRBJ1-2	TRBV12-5	TGTGCCAGCAGTTTTTATCTGCGAAGAGATGGCTACACCTTC	CASSFYLRRDGYTF
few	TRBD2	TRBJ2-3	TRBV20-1	TGCAGTGCTAGAGCGGGAGGGCCGTTGGATACGCAGTATTTT	CSARAGGPLDTQYF
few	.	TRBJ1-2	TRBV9	TGTGCCAGCAGCGTAGTAGAGAACTATGGCTACACCTTC	CASSVVENYGYTF
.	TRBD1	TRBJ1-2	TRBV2	TGTGCCAGCAGCCAATCGGACAGGGACGCGGGCTACACCTTC	CASSQSDRDAGYTF
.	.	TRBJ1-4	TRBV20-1	TGCAGTGCTAGCAAAGGACGGTCTGAAAAACTGTTTTTT	CSASKGRSEKLFF
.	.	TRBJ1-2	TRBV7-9	TGTGCCAGCAGCTTAGGGTCCGGGAAGGATATGTATGGCTACACCTTC	CASSLGSGKDMYGYTF
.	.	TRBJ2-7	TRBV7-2	TGTGCCAGCAGCTTAGCCGGCCTAAGCTCCTACAATGAGCAGTACTTC	CASSLAGLSSYNEQYF
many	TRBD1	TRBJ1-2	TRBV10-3	TGTGCCATCAGGACGGACAGGGTGGCTGGCTACACCTTC	CAIRTDRVAGYTF
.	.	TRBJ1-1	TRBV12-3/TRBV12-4	TGTGCAGTGGCGACAGACATGAACACTGAAGCTTTCTTT	CAVATDMNTEAFF
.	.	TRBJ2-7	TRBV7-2	TGTGCCAGCAGCTCCCAAGGGGACCGCTACGAGCAGTACTTC	CASSSQGDRYEQYF
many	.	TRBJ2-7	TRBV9	TGTGCCAGCAGCGTAGGTCGCAGGGTTTACTTC	CASSVGRRVYF
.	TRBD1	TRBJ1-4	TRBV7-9	TGTGCCCTAGACCCGACAGGGAGTAATGAAAAACTGTTTTTT	CALDPTGSNEKLFF
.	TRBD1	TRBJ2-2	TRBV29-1	TGCAGCGTACAGGGGCCGAACACCGGGGAGCTGTTTTTT	CSVQGPNTGELFF
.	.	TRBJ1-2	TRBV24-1	TGTGCCACCAGCGAGGGATTTTCCAACAATGGCTACACCTTC	CATSEGFSNNGYTF
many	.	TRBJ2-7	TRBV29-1	TGCAGCGTCTCATACTCCTACGAGCAGTACTTC	CSVSYSYEQYF
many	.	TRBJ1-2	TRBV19	TGTGCCAGCGAAGGACCGGTCTATGGCTACACCTTC	CASEGPVYGYTF
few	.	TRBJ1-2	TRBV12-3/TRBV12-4	TGTGCCAGCAGTTGGGGCAGATCTAACTATGGCTACACCTTC	CASSWGRSNYGYTF
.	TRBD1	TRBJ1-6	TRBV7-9	TGTGCCAGCAGCCCAGACAGGGTGTCCGAAAATCCACCCCTCCACTTT	CASSPDRVSENPPLHF
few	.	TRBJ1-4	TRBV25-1	TGTGCCAGCAGTGAAGACCCAACTAATGAAAAACTGTTTTTT	CASSEDPTNEKLFF
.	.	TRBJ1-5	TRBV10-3	TGTGCCATCAGTGTTCGAGGGGGAAATCAGCCCCAGCATTTT	CAISVRGGNQPQHF
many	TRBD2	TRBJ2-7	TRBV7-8	TGTGCCAGCAGCTCTAGAGCGGGAGGGGAGGGCGACGAGCAGTACTTC	CASSSRAGGEGDEQYF
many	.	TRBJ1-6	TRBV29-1	TGCAGCGCTAGGACTGGGGCTAGGTCACCCCTCCACTTT	CSARTGARSPLHF
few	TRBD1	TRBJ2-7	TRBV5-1	TGCGCCAGCAGCTGGGGGACAGGGGAAAGCTACGAGCAGTACTTC	CASSWGTGESYEQYF
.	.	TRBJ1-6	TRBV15	TGTGCCACCAGCAGAGAGTGGGCCGGTAGACGCCACTTT	CATSREWAGRRHF
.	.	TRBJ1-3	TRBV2	TGTGCCAGCAGTGAAGCTTCCTATGGCTACACCATATATTTT	CASSEASYGYTIYF
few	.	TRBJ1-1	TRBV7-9	TGTGCCAGCAGCCAGGTAGTGGGTCCGGACACTGAAGCTTTCTTT	CASSQVVGPDTEAFF
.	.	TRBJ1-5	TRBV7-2	TGTGCCAGCAGCGCCGATTGGAGCAATCAGCCCCAGCATTTT	CASSADWSNQPQHF
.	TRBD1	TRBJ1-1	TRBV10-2	TGCGCCAGCAGACCCGTGACAGGGCGGGGCACTGAAGCTTTCTTT	CASRPVTGRGTEAFF
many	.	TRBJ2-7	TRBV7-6	TGTGCCAGCAGCTTTAACAGGCTATACGAGCAGTACTTC	CASSFNRLYEQYF
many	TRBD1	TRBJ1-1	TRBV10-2	TGCGCCAGCTCCGGACAGGGGCACACTGAAGCTTTCTTT	CASSGQGHTEAFF
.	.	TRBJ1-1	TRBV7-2	TGTGCCAGCACTCACAGGAACACTGAAGCTTTCTTT	CASTHRNTEAFF
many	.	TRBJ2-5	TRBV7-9	TGTGCCAGCAGCCACCAGGTGACCCAGTACTTC	CASSHQVTQYF